These 2 T cell receptor beta chains originate from one sample sequenced in a study of neoadjuvant anti-PD-1 for oral cavity cancer. The table came from immunoSEQ multiplex PCR; TCRdb's copy has only in-frame clones and leaves some out. The data contain around 5,300 clones, 58% of them seen just once; the ten biggest clones take up 7.2%. Noted time point: after neoadjuvant nivolumab, at surgical resection. This specimen consisted of tumor tissue, obtained after nivolumab (anti-PD-1) treatment. These receptors all come from a person aged 40 to 85 with oral cavity squamous cell carcinoma.

The chain joins TRBV7-9 to TRBJ1-1, with D possibly being TRBD1 (6 bases). V gave up 4 bases and J gave up 4 bases, with 16 bases separating them. The length of the CDR3 is 15 residues. Germline lookup yields CDR1 SEHNR and CDR2 FQNEAQ (reference sequence). CDR3 in DNA: TGTGCCAGCAGCTCTCAGGACAGTCGCGGCACTGAAGCTTTCTTT. Protein sequence: CASSSQDSRGTEAFF.

This clone showed up just once. The CDR3 region is CASSPWHVAGLSTDTQYF. As DNA, the CDR3 is TGTGCCAGCAGCCCCTGGCATGTAGCGGGTCTTTCCACAGATACGCAGTATTTT. V and J are TRBV6-4 and TRBJ2-3; 7 bases are a match to TRBD2. In germline, CDR1 is MRHNA, CDR2 SNTAGT. The CDR3 covers 18 residues. V dropped 6 bases and J dropped 2; count of bases not matched to a gene: 17.